A selection of T cell receptor beta chains follows, all from one sample in a study of blood T cell repertoires in COVID-19. Measured with immunoSEQ multiplex PCR; TCRdb has only the in-frame clones, and not every one. Here the sample spans around 100,000 clones, roughly 90% being singletons. Input material: peripheral blood. Receptors originate from a woman of 80 years or more in a cohort sampled during active COVID-19. The CDR3 runs from the conserved cysteine through the conserved F or W. D genes are given only for firm matches. Clone size is stated in some rows and not others, as once, few, many or a class when expanded.

V gene	J gene	clone size	D gene	CDR3 DNA	CDR3 protein
TRBV5-5	TRBJ2-5	.	TRBD1	TGTGCCAGCAGCTCGATAGGGACAGGCTTAGAGACCCAGTACTTC	CASSSIGTGLETQYF
TRBV7-3	TRBJ1-1	.	.	TGTGCCAGCAGCTTACTGGAGCTTATGAACACTGAAGCTTTCTTT	CASSLLELMNTEAFF
TRBV5-4	TRBJ1-4	.	.	TGTGCCAGCAGCCTGAGAGATGGTAATGAAAAACTGTTTTTT	CASSLRDGNEKLFF
TRBV10-3	TRBJ2-1	.	TRBD1	TGTGCCATCAATTCCGGGACAGGGGGCACAAATGAGCAGTTCTTC	CAINSGTGGTNEQFF
TRBV28	TRBJ1-1	.	TRBD1	TGTGCCAGCAGTTTCACCTCGGGACAGGGAACTTTCTTT	CASSFTSGQGTFF
TRBV29-1	TRBJ1-2	.	.	TGCAGCGTAGAAACGGGGAGATCTGGCTACACCTTC	CSVETGRSGYTF
TRBV21-1	TRBJ2-3	.	.	TGTGCCAGCAGCACACAGGATACACAGGGTACGCAGTATTTT	CASSTQDTQGTQYF
TRBV6-5	TRBJ2-7	.	.	TGTGCCAGCAGCTATGCCTACGAGCAGTACTTC	CASSYAYEQYF
TRBV6-5	TRBJ2-1	.	.	TGTGCCAGCAGTTACGACAACTACAATGAGCAGTTCTTC	CASSYDNYNEQFF
TRBV6-5	TRBJ2-5	.	TRBD1	TGTGCCAGCAGTTACGGGACAGCACAAGAGACCCAGTACTTC	CASSYGTAQETQYF
TRBV29-1	TRBJ2-5	.	.	TGCAGCGTTGGACACTCACAAGAGACCCAGTACTTC	CSVGHSQETQYF
TRBV5-4	TRBJ2-5	.	TRBD1	TGTGCCAGCAGCTTTCGAGCAGGGGGCTTGGAGACCCAGTACTTC	CASSFRAGGLETQYF
TRBV5-8	TRBJ2-1	.	.	TGTGCCAGCAGCCGAGAGAGCAATGAGCAGTTCTTC	CASSRESNEQFF
TRBV11-3	TRBJ2-2	.	.	TGTGCCAGCAGCTCTAATCGACACTACACCGGGGAGCTGTTTTTT	CASSSNRHYTGELFF
TRBV30	TRBJ1-1	.	TRBD1	TGTGCCTGGGCCTCAGGGGGCGAAGGGTCTGAAGCTTTCTTT	CAWASGGEGSEAFF
TRBV6-5	TRBJ2-5	.	TRBD2	TGTGCCAGCCGCCCAGCGGGGGTAGAGACCCAGTACTTC	CASRPAGVETQYF
TRBV9	TRBJ2-1	few	.	TGTGCCAGCACCCATGAGGGAGACAATGAGCAGTTCTTC	CASTHEGDNEQFF
TRBV6-1	TRBJ1-3	.	.	TGTGCCAGCAGTGAAGGACAAATCTCTGGAAACACCATATATTTT	CASSEGQISGNTIYF
TRBV5-1	TRBJ2-1	.	TRBD2	TGCGCCAGCAGCTTGGCAGCGGGAAGCTCCTACAATGAGCAGTTCTTC	CASSLAAGSSYNEQFF
TRBV10-2	TRBJ2-5	.	.	TGCGCCAGCAGTGAGACGACAGAAACAAGCAAGTACTTC	CASSETTETSKYF
TRBV10-2	TRBJ1-6	.	.	TGCGCCAGCAGGAGACAGAGTAATTCACCCCTCCACTTT	CASRRQSNSPLHF
TRBV27	TRBJ1-6	once	TRBD1	TGTGCCAGCAGGCCGACAGGGGGAAGGTCACCCCTCCACTTT	CASRPTGGRSPLHF
TRBV30	TRBJ2-1	.	TRBD1	TGTGCCTGGAGTTTCGGGGACAGCTCCTACAATGAGCAGTTCTTC	CAWSFGDSSYNEQFF
TRBV3-1/TRBV3-2	TRBJ1-4	few	TRBD1	TGTGCCAGCAGCCATGGGGACAGGGGGCTTAATGAAAAACTGTTTTTT	CASSHGDRGLNEKLFF
TRBV20-1	TRBJ2-5	.	.	TGCAGTGCTAGTAACTTTCAAGAGACCCAGTACTTC	CSASNFQETQYF
TRBV19	TRBJ1-6	few	.	TGTGCCAGTAATGAGAGGTCGGATTCACCCCTCCACTTT	CASNERSDSPLHF
TRBV15	TRBJ1-2	.	.	TGTGCCACCAGCAGAGCCGTACAGGACGGCTACACCTTC	CATSRAVQDGYTF
TRBV28	TRBJ1-1	.	TRBD1	TGTGCCATACAGGGGAGATCCACTGAAGCTTTCTTT	CAIQGRSTEAFF
TRBV5-6	TRBJ1-2	.	TRBD1	TGTGCCAGCAGCTTACAGGGGTCCGGCTACACCTTC	CASSLQGSGYTF
TRBV19	TRBJ1-5	.	.	TGTGCCAGTATGGGGGGGGAAGCAGGAAATCAGCCCCAGCATTTT	CASMGGEAGNQPQHF
TRBV14	TRBJ1-2	.	.	TGTGCCAGCAGTGCAGGGTCACGCGGCTACACCTTC	CASSAGSRGYTF
TRBV6-5	TRBJ1-3	once	TRBD1	TGTGCCAGCAGTATTGAGACAGGGGGTATATACACCATATATTTT	CASSIETGGIYTIYF
TRBV7-9	TRBJ2-7	.	.	TGTGCCAGCAGCTTAGGGTTGGCAGGGGAAGACGAGCAGTACTTC	CASSLGLAGEDEQYF
TRBV6-5	TRBJ1-5	.	.	TGTGCCAGCAGCCCGGCGGGGAGGTTTGAGCCCCAGCATTTT	CASSPAGRFEPQHF
TRBV11-2	TRBJ2-4	.	.	TGTGCCAGCAGCTTAGGAACTTTAGGACTTTCTCAAGGGTTC	CASSLGTLGLSQGF
TRBV28	TRBJ2-3	.	.	TGTGCCAGCAGTTTGGGGGGGCGGATCCTACCAGATACGCAGTATTTT	CASSLGGRILPDTQYF
TRBV10-3	TRBJ1-5	.	TRBD1	TGTGCCATCAGCGGAAGTGCAGGGGGTAGCAATCAGCCCCAGCATTTT	CAISGSAGGSNQPQHF
TRBV19	TRBJ1-1	.	.	TGTGCCAGTAGTCCTCTCTCGGGGGAAGCTTTCTTT	CASSPLSGEAFF
TRBV15	TRBJ2-5	.	TRBD2	TGTGCCACCAGCAGAGTGGGACTAGCGGGGGGTGGTGAGACCCAGTACTTC	CATSRVGLAGGGETQYF
TRBV19	TRBJ2-7	.	TRBD2	TGTGCCAGTAGTTTCGGGACTAGCTACGAGCAGTACTTC	CASSFGTSYEQYF
TRBV5-8	TRBJ2-2	.	TRBD2	TGTGCCAGCAGGAACACTCCTAGCGGATCCGCGAACACCGGGGAGCTGTTTTTT	CASRNTPSGSANTGELFF
TRBV30	TRBJ2-4	.	.	TGTGCCTGGGGGCCCGGGGTAGGGGCCAAAAACATTCAGTACTTC	CAWGPGVGAKNIQYF
TRBV6-1	TRBJ1-5	.	.	TGTGCCAGCAGGGAAGGTGGGAGGCAGCCCCAGCATTTT	CASREGGRQPQHF
TRBV10-1	TRBJ2-7	.	TRBD2	TGCGCCAGCAGTGCCGCGGGAGGGGACTACGAGCAGTACTTC	CASSAAGGDYEQYF
TRBV28	TRBJ1-4	.	.	TGTGCCAGCAGTTTATACGGCGGGGATGAAAAACTGTTTTTT	CASSLYGGDEKLFF
TRBV9	TRBJ1-6	.	.	TGTGCCAGCAGCGCTCCCGGGACACAGAATTCACCCCTCCACTTT	CASSAPGTQNSPLHF
TRBV10-1	TRBJ2-7	.	TRBD1	TGCGCCAGCAGCTCACAGGGGTTCCCCTACGAGCAGTACTTC	CASSSQGFPYEQYF
TRBV30	TRBJ1-1	once	.	TGTGCCTGGAGTGTGGGCAGGCGAACTGAAGCTTTCTTT	CAWSVGRRTEAFF
TRBV24-1	TRBJ2-7	.	.	TGTGCCACCAGTGCCAGGGGAACAGGGAGCTCCTACGAGCAGTACTTC	CATSARGTGSSYEQYF
TRBV12-3/TRBV12-4	TRBJ1-3	.	.	TGTGCCTCCGGGGGGGTCTCTGGAAACACCATATATTTT	CASGGVSGNTIYF
TRBV18	TRBJ2-7	few	.	TGTGCCAGCTCACCCAGGGTCCACGAGCAGTACTTC	CASSPRVHEQYF
TRBV19	TRBJ1-5	.	TRBD1	TGTGCCAGTAGCCAGGACAGGGACAATCAGCCCCAGCATTTT	CASSQDRDNQPQHF
TRBV9	TRBJ1-6	.	.	TGTGCCAGCAGCGTAGATGGCAGGGAAGATTCACCCCTCCACTTT	CASSVDGREDSPLHF
TRBV9	TRBJ2-2	.	.	TGTGCCAGCAGCGTAGAGGCGGGAAACACCGGGGAGCTGTTTTTT	CASSVEAGNTGELFF
TRBV24-1	TRBJ2-2	.	.	TGTGCCACCAGTGAAGCACAGGGAAACACCGGGGAGCTGTTTTTT	CATSEAQGNTGELFF
TRBV2	TRBJ2-7	.	TRBD1	TGTGCCAGCAGGGACAGGGTGATAGCCTACGAGCAGTACTTC	CASRDRVIAYEQYF
TRBV6-2/TRBV6-3	TRBJ2-7	once	.	TGTGCCAGCAGTTACTCGAATCGCCTAGCCCAGCAGTACTTC	CASSYSNRLAQQYF
TRBV19	TRBJ2-7	.	.	TGTGCCAGTAGTATTGGGCGCCTCTACGAGCAGTACTTC	CASSIGRLYEQYF
TRBV6-2/TRBV6-3	TRBJ2-1	.	TRBD2	TGTGCCAGCAGTTACGGGGTAGCGGGGGGTGAGCAGTTCTTC	CASSYGVAGGEQFF